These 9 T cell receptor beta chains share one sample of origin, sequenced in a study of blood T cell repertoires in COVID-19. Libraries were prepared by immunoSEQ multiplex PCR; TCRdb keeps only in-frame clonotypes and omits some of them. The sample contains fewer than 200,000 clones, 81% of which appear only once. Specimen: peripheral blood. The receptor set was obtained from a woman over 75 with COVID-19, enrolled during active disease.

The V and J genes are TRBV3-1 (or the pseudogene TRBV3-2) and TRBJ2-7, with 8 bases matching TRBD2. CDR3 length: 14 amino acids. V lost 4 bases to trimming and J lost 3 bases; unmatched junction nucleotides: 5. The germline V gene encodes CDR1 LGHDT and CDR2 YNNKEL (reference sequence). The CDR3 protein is CASSLGLVIYEQYF. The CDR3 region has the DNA TGTGCCAGCAGCCTGGGACTAGTTATCTACGAGCAGTACTTC.

CDR3 sequence (DNA): TGTGCCAGCAGCCCCCGCGGGGGTGGTCACAATGAGCAGTTCTTC. Protein: CASSPRGGGHNEQFF. V gene TRBV3-1 (or the pseudogene TRBV3-2) combines with J gene TRBJ2-1; 7 bases are shared with TRBD2. V lost 4 bases and J lost 5; bases outside the gene matches: 8. Germline CDR1 is LGHDT and CDR2 is YNNKEL (reference sequence). The CDR3 is made up of 15 amino acids.

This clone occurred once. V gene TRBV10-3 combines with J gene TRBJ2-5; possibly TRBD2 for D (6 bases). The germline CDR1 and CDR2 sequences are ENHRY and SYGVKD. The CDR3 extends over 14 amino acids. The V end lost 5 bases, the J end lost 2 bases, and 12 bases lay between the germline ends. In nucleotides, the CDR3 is TGTGCCATCAGTACCGGGACTCCTCAAGAGACCCAGTACTTC. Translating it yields CAISTGTPQETQYF.

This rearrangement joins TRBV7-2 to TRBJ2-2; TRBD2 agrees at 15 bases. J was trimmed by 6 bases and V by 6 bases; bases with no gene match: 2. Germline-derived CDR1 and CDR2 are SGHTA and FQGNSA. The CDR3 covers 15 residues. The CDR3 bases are TGTGCCAGCAGACGGACTAGCGGGGGGGCCGGGGAGCTGTTTTTT. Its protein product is CASRRTSGGAGELFF.

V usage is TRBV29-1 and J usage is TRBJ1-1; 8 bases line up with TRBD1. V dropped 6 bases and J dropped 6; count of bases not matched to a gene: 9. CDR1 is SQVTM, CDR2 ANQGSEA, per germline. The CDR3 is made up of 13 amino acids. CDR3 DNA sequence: TGCAGCGTGGGGACAGGACTAAACCCTGAAGCTTTCTTT. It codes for CSVGTGLNPEAFF.

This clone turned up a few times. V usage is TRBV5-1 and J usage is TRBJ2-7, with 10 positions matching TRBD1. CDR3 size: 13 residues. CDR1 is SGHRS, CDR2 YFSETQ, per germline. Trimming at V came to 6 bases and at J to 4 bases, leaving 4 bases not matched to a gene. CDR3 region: CASILGQGYEQYF. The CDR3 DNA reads TGCGCCAGCATCCTGGGACAGGGGTACGAGCAGTACTTC.

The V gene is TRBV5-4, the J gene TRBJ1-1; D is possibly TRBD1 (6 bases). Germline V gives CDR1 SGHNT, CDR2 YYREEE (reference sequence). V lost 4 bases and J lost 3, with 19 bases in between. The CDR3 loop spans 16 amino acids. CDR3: CASSVPGGRGYTEAFF. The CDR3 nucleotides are TGTGCCAGCAGCGTTCCTGGAGGCAGGGGTTACACTGAAGCTTTCTTT.

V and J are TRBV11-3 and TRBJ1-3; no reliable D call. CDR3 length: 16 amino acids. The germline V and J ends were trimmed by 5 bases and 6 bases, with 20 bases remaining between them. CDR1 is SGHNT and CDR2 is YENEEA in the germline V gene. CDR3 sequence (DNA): TGTGCCAGCAGCGAGCGTAACCTGCCGACTGTAAACACCATATATTTT. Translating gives CASSERNLPTVNTIYF.

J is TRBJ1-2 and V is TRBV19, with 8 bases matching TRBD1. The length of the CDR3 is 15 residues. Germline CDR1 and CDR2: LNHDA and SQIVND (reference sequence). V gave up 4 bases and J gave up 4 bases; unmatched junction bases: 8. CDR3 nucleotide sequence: TGTGCCAGTAGTACCAACGGACAGGGCGGCTATGGCTACACCTTC. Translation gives CASSTNGQGGYGYTF.